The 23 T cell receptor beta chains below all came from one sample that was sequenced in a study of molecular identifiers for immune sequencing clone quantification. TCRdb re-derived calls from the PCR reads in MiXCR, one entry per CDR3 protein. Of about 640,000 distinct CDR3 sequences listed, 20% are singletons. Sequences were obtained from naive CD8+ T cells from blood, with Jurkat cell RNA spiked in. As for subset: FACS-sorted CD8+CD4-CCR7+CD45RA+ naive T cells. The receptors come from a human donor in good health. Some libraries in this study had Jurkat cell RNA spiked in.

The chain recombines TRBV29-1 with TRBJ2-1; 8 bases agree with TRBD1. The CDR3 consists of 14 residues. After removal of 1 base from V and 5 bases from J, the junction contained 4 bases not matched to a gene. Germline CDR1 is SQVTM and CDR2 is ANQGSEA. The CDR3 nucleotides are TGCAGCGTTGAAGGCGGGACAGGCCACAATGAGCAGTTCTTC. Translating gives CSVEGGTGHNEQFF.

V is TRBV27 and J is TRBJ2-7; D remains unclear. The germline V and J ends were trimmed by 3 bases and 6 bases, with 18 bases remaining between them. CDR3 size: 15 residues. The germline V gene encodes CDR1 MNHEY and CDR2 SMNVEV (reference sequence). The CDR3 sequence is CASSLGGPFLLEQYF. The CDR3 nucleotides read TGTGCCAGCAGTTTGGGTGGCCCGTTTCTCCTCGAGCAGTACTTC.

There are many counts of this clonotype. CDR3 amino acids: CASSSKWGQGYTDTQYF. The CDR3 DNA reads as TGTGCCAGCAGTTCCAAGTGGGGACAGGGGTACACAGATACGCAGTATTTT. The chain carries TRBV28 and TRBJ2-3, with 10 positions matching TRBD1. This CDR3 is 17 amino acids long. With V trimmed by 4 bases and J by 2 bases, 9 bases remained unmatched. Germline V lookup: CDR1 MDHEN, CDR2 SYDVKM.

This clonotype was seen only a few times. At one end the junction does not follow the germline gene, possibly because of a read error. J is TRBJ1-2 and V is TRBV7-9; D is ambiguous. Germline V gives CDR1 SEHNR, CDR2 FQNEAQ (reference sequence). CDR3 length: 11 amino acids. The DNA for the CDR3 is TGTGCCAGCAGCCCCGGGGATGACATGAGCTTC. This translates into CASSPGDDMSF.

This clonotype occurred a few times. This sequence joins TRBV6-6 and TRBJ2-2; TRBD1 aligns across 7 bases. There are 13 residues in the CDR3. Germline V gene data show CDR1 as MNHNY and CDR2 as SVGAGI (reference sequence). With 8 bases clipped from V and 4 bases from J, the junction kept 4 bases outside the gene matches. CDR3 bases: TGTGCCAGCGGGACAGTCCTCACCGGGGAGCTGTTTTTT. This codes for CASGTVLTGELFF.

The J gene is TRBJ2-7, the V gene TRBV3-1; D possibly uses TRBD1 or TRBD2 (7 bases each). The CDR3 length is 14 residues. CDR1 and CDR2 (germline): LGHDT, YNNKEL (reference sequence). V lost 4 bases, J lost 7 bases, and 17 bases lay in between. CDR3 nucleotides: TGTGCCAGCAGCCCCCAGGGGGGGGGCGGAGAGCAGTACTTC. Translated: CASSPQGGGGEQYF.

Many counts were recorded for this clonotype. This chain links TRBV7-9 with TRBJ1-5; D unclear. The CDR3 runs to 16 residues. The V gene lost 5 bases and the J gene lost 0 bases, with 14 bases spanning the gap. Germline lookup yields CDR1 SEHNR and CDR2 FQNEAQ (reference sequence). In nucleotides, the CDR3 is TGTGCCAGCAGCCCAGGTGGTGGGGATAGCAATCAGCCCCAGCATTTT. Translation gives CASSPGGGDSNQPQHF.

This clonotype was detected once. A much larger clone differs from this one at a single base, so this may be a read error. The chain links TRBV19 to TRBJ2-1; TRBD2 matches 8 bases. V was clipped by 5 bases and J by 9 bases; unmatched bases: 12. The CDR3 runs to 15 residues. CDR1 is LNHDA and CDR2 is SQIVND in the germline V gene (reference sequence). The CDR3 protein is CASSPGTRASGEQFF. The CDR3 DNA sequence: TGTGCCAGTAGTCCCGGGACTAGAGCCTCCGGTGAGCAGTTCTTC.

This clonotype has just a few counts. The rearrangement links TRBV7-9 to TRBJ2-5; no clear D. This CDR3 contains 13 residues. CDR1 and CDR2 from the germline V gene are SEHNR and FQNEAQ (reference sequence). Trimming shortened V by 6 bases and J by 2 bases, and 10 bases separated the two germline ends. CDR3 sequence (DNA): TGTGCCAGCAGACCCGTCCCGCAAGAGACCCAGTACTTC. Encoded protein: CASRPVPQETQYF.

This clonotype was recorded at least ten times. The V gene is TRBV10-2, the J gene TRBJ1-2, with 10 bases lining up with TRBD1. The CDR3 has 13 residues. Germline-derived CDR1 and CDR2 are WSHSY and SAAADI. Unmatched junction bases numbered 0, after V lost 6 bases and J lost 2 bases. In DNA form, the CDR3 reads TGCGCCAGCAGGGGACAGGGGAACTATGGCTACACCTTC. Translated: CASRGQGNYGYTF.

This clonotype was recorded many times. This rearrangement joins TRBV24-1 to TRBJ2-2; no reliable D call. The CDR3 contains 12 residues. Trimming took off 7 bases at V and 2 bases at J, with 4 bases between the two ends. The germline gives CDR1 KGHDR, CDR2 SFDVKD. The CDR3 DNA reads TGTGCCACCAGCGTAAACACCGGGGAGCTGTTTTTT. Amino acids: CATSVNTGELFF.

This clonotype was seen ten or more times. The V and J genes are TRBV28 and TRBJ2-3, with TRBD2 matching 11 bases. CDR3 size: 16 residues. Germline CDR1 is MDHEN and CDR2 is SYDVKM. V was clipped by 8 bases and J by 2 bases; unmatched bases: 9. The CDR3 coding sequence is TGTGCCAGCTCACCAGGGACTAGCGGTATCACAGATACGCAGTATTTT. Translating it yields CASSPGTSGITDTQYF.

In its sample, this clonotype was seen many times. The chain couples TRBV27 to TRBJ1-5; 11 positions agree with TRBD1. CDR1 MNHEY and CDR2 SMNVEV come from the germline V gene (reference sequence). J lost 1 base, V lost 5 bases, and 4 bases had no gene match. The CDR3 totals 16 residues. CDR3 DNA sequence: TGTGCCAGCAGTGGGACAGGGGGGCCCAGCAATCAGCCCCAGCATTTT. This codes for CASSGTGGPSNQPQHF.

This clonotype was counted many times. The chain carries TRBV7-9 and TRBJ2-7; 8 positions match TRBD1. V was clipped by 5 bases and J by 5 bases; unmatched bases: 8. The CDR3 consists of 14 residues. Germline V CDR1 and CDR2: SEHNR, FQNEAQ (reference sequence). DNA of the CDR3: TGTGCCAGCAGCCCTCTAGGACAGGGCCACGAGCAGTACTTC. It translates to CASSPLGQGHEQYF.

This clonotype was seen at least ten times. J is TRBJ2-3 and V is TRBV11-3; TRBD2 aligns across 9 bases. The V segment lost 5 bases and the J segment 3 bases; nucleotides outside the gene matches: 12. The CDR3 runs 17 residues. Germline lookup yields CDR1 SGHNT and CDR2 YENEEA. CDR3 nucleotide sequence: TGTGCCAGCAGCGAAGAACATAGCGGGGGAGTAACAGATACGCAGTATTTT. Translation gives CASSEEHSGGVTDTQYF. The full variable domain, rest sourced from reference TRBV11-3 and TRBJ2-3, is EAGVVQSPRYKIIEKKQPVAFWCNPISGHNTLYWYLQNLGQGPELLIRYENEEAVDDSQLPKDRFSAERLKGVDSTLKIQPAELGDSAVYLCASSEEHSGGVTDTQYFGPGTRLTVL.

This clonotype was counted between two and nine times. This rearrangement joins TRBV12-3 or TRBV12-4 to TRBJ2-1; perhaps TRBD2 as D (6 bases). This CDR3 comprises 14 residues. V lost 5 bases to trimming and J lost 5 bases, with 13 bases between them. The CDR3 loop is CASSQKGLHNEQFF. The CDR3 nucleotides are TGTGCCAGCAGTCAGAAGGGACTCCACAATGAGCAGTTCTTC.

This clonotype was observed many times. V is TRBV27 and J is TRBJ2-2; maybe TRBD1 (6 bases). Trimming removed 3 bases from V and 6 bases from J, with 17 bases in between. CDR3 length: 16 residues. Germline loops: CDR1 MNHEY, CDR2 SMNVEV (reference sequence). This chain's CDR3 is CASSFLGRGDAGELFF. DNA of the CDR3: TGTGCCAGCAGTTTTCTAGGCAGGGGCGACGCCGGGGAGCTGTTTTTT.

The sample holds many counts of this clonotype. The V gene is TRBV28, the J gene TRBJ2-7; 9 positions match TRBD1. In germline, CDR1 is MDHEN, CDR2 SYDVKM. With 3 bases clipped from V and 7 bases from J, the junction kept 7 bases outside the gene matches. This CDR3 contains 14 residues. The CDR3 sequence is CASSLGQGPQEQYF. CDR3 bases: TGTGCCAGCAGTTTGGGACAGGGCCCTCAGGAGCAGTACTTC.

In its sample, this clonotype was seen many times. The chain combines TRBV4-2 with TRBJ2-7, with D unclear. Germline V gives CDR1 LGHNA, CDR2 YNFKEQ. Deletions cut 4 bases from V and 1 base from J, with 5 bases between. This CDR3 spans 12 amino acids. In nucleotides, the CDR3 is TGTGCCAGCAGCCGGGTGTCCTACGAGCAGTACTTC. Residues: CASSRVSYEQYF.

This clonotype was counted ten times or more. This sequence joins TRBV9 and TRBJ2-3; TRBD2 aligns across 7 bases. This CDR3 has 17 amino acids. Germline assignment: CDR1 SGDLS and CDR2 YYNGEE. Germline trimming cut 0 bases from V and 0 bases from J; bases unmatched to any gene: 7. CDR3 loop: CASSVGLAGPSTDTQYF. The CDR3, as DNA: TGTGCCAGCAGCGTAGGATTAGCGGGCCCTAGCACAGATACGCAGTATTTT.

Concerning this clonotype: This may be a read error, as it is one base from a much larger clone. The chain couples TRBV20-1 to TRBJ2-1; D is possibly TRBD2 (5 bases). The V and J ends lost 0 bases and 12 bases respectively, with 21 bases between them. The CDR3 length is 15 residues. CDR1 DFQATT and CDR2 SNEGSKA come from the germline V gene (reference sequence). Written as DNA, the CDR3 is TGCAGTGCTAGAGATTTACTCGAGGGCTGGGATGGGCAGTTCTTC. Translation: CSARDLLEGWDGQFF.

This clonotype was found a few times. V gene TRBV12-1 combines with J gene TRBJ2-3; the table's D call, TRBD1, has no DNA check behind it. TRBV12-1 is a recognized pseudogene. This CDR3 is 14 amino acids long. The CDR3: CASSSAGEGDTQYF. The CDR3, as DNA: TGTGCCAGCAGCTCCGCGGGAGAGGGAGATACGCAGTATTTT.

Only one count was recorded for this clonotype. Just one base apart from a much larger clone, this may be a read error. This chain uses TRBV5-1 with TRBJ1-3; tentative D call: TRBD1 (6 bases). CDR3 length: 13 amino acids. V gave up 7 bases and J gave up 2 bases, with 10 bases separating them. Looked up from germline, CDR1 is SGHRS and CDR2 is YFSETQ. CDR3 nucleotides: TGCGCCAGCGGGACACTTCCTGGAAACACCATATATTTT. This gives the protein CASGTLPGNTIYF.